What follows are 19 T cell receptor beta chains derived from one specimen sequenced in a study of blood T cell repertoires in COVID-19. The data were produced by immunoSEQ multiplex PCR, yet TCRdb's version contains in-frame clones alone and is incomplete. The data contain roughly 500,000 clones, 70% to 90% of them singletons. The specimen sequenced was peripheral blood. Receptors originate from a human donor in a cohort sampled during active COVID-19.

The chain has TRBV30 and TRBJ2-7; a possible D gene is TRBD2 (6 bases). Between the trimmed V and J ends, which lost 3 bases and 7 bases, there was a span of 19 bases. Germline V gene sequence: CDR1 GTSNPN, CDR2 SVGIG (reference sequence). The CDR3 totals 14 residues. The CDR3 spells CAWSALGTFGEQYF. CDR3 in DNA: TGTGCCTGGAGCGCATTGGGGACTTTCGGGGAGCAGTACTTC.

This clone is a singleton in its sample. This rearrangement joins TRBV12-3 or TRBV12-4 to TRBJ1-2, with D possibly TRBD1 on 5 matching bases. The CDR3 covers 13 residues. Deletions cut 5 bases from V and 4 bases from J, with 11 bases between. In nucleotides, the CDR3 is TGTGCCAGCAGTACCGACAGATCCTATGGCTACACCTTC. The encoded protein is CASSTDRSYGYTF.

This clone was observed a single time. The chain couples TRBV5-1 to TRBJ1-1; D possibly corresponds to TRBD1 (6 bases). This CDR3 contains 13 residues. Germline assignment: CDR1 SGHRS and CDR2 YFSETQ. V gave up 3 bases and J gave up 3 bases, with 9 bases separating them. The CDR3 nucleotides read TGCGCCAGCAGCTCGAGACAGGACACTGAAGCTTTCTTT. Its translation is CASSSRQDTEAFF.

The V and J genes are TRBV19 and TRBJ2-3, with 12 positions matching TRBD2. The junction had 7 bases not matched to a gene; V was cut back by 5 bases and J by 7 bases. The CDR3 has 15 amino acids. CDR1 is LNHDA and CDR2 is SQIVND in the germline V gene (reference sequence). The CDR3 DNA reads TGTGCCAGTAGTGTAACTAGCGGGAGGCCCAATACGCAGTATTTT. This gives the protein CASSVTSGRPNTQYF.

This rearrangement joins TRBV28 to TRBJ1-1; 11 nucleotides agree with TRBD1. Germline assignment: CDR1 MDHEN and CDR2 SYDVKM. The V segment lost 5 bases and the J segment 4 bases; nucleotides outside the gene matches: 6. The CDR3 contains 15 residues. Here the CDR3 reads CASSTAGTGGTEAFF. CDR3 nucleotides: TGTGCCAGCAGTACCGCCGGGACAGGGGGCACTGAAGCTTTCTTT.

This clone has a single count. This chain uses TRBV30 with TRBJ1-5; a weak D match, TRBD1 (5 bases). The CDR3 has 14 amino acids. Trimming removed 2 bases at V and 2 bases at J, with 10 bases between. Germline lookup yields CDR1 GTSNPN and CDR2 SVGIG (reference sequence). CDR3 in DNA: TGTGCCTGGAGTATATTACAGGGCAATCAGCCCCAGCATTTT. Its protein product is CAWSILQGNQPQHF. The entire variable domain, with the rest obtained from reference TRBV30 and TRBJ1-5, is as follows: SQTIHQWPATLVQPVGSPLSLECTVEGTSNPNLYWYRQAAGRGLQLLFYSVGIGQISSEVPQNLSASRPQDRQFILSSKKLLLSDSGFYLCAWSILQGNQPQHFGDGTRLSIL.

This chain links TRBV2 with TRBJ1-2; 10 bases align to TRBD1. V lost 6 bases, J lost 8 bases, and 12 bases stayed unmatched. The CDR3 extends over 15 amino acids. The germline V gene encodes CDR1 SNHLY and CDR2 FYNNEI. CDR3 amino acids: CASSARQGAWSGYTF. The CDR3 DNA reads as TGTGCCAGCAGCGCCAGACAGGGGGCATGGAGCGGCTACACCTTC.

This clone has more than one count but fewer than ten. The chain is built from TRBV28 and TRBJ2-7, with D possibly being TRBD2 (7 bases). V lost 4 bases, J lost 7 bases, and 32 bases lay in between. The CDR3 extends over 19 amino acids. CDR1 and CDR2 (germline): MDHEN, SYDVKM. CDR3 region: CASSSGGLSSLTHILEQYF. The DNA of the CDR3 is TGTGCCAGCAGTTCCGGGGGGCTGTCTTCACTGACGCACATTTTAGAGCAGTACTTC.

This chain uses TRBV19 with TRBJ2-4; D is undetermined. The CDR3 contains 14 residues. Germline CDR1 and CDR2: LNHDA and SQIVND (reference sequence). V was clipped by 5 bases and J by 2 bases, with 10 bases between them. CDR3 nucleotides: TGTGCCAGTAGTGCCCAGGTTCCCAAAAACATTCAGTACTTC. Residues: CASSAQVPKNIQYF.

The chain joins TRBV7-9 to TRBJ2-1; 8 positions agree with TRBD2. The CDR3 loop spans 17 amino acids. The germline V gene has CDR1 SEHNR and CDR2 FQNEAQ (reference sequence). Trimming took 5 bases from V and 0 from J; bases not matched to a gene: 9. CDR3 DNA: TGTGCCAGCAGCCGTAGCATAGCGGGGAGCTCCTACAATGAGCAGTTCTTC. Its protein product is CASSRSIAGSSYNEQFF.

This chain joins TRBV3-1 (or the pseudogene TRBV3-2) and TRBJ1-1; 12 bases are shared with TRBD1. The CDR3 runs 18 residues. The trim removed 3 bases at V and 4 bases at J, leaving 12 bases unmatched. Germline V gene lookup returns CDR1 LGHDT and CDR2 YNNKEL (reference sequence). The CDR3: CASSHVTGTGGRGTEAFF. Written as DNA, the CDR3 is TGTGCCAGCAGCCATGTAACCGGGACAGGGGGCCGGGGCACTGAAGCTTTCTTT.

V gene TRBV2 combines with J gene TRBJ1-2; D may be TRBD1 (6 bases). CDR3 length: 13 amino acids. Germline CDR1 and CDR2: SNHLY and FYNNEI. The V and J ends lost 0 bases and 5 bases respectively, with 7 bases between them. This CDR3 reads CASSEAQGYGYTF. CDR3 coding DNA: TGTGCCAGCAGTGAAGCGCAGGGGTATGGCTACACCTTC.

This sequence joins TRBV28 and TRBJ2-7, with a weak D call TRBD2 (6 bases). The V end was cut by 6 bases, the J end by 7 bases, with 28 bases between. This CDR3 has 17 residues. The germline V gene has CDR1 MDHEN and CDR2 SYDVKM. CDR3 sequence (DNA): TGTGCCAGCAGCCAACTCGGTATAATCGGGCCGGGGGAGGAGCAGTACTTC. It specifies CASSQLGIIGPGEEQYF.

The chain combines TRBV10-1 with TRBJ2-7; 7 bases fit TRBD2. CDR3 length: 13 residues. The ends lost 5 bases at V and 2 bases at J; junction bases unmatched: 3. Germline V gene data show CDR1 as WNHNN and CDR2 as SYGVQD (reference sequence). CDR3 in amino acids: CASSLSGTYEQYF. CDR3 DNA: TGCGCCAGCAGTTTAAGCGGGACCTACGAGCAGTACTTC.

The rearrangement joins TRBV6-2 or TRBV6-3 to TRBJ1-2, with TRBD1 identical over 7 bases. The germline gives CDR1 MNHEY, CDR2 SVGEGT. Losses at the gene ends were 5 bases for V and 2 bases for J; bases not matched to a gene: 2. The length of the CDR3 is 13 residues. DNA for the CDR3: TGTGCCAGCAGTCCGACAGGGAACTATGGCTACACCTTC. This sequence encodes CASSPTGNYGYTF.

This sequence joins TRBV29-1 and TRBJ2-7, with 8 positions matching TRBD1. CDR3 size: 13 residues. V lost 7 bases and J lost 3; bases outside the gene matches: 8. The germline V gene encodes CDR1 SQVTM and CDR2 ANQGSEA. CDR3 region: CSARQGTNYEQYF. The CDR3 DNA reads as TGCAGCGCCCGACAGGGGACGAACTACGAGCAGTACTTC.

The V and J genes are TRBV4-3 and TRBJ1-1; unclear D gene. The V gene's germline CDR1 is LGHNA and CDR2 YSLEER. This CDR3 has 14 residues. Trimming shortened V by 1 base and J by 1 base, and 7 bases separated the two germline ends. CDR3 bases: TGCGCCAGCAGCCAAGCCTCTAGGAACACTGAAGCTTTCTTT. Its translation is CASSQASRNTEAFF.

The gene calls are TRBV19 and TRBJ1-5; D not certain. Germline values: CDR1 LNHDA, CDR2 SQIVND (reference sequence). The CDR3 has 14 residues. Trimming stripped 3 bases from V and 11 bases from J, with 17 bases between. In DNA, the CDR3 is TGTGCCAGTAGTATTGGAGAGGGTGTCAACGCCCAGCATTTT. It translates to CASSIGEGVNAQHF.

The J gene is TRBJ2-7, the V gene TRBV18; D ambiguous. V lost 3 bases, J lost 5 bases, and 17 bases lay in between. The CDR3 contains 15 residues. The germline CDR1 and CDR2 sequences are KGHSH and LQKENI. CDR3 bases: TGTGCCAGCTCACCTATCTACCCCCCCGTCGACGAGCAGTACTTC. As protein: CASSPIYPPVDEQYF.